This T cell receptor (beta chain) appears in the sequencing data of a study of blood T cell repertoires in COVID-19. For the study at large: Spain, Italy and the United States supplied samples that represented acute and convalescent COVID-19.

The table came from immunoSEQ multiplex PCR; TCRdb's copy has only in-frame clones and leaves some out. The sample lists fewer than 250,000 clones, roughly 84% occurring once. This clone was seen a single time. CDR3 length equals 16 residues. V lost 9 bases, J lost 0 bases, and 7 bases stayed unmatched. Germline CDR1 is LNHDA and CDR2 is SQIVND (reference sequence). Sequenced input: peripheral blood. V and J are TRBV19 and TRBJ2-3; TRBD2 agrees at 12 bases. This TCR came from a woman aged 45-59 years with acute or convalescent COVID-19. The CDR3 nucleotides are TGTGCCAGCAAGACTAGCGGGGGACGTAGCACAGATACGCAGTATTTT. This sequence encodes CASKTSGGRSTDTQYF.